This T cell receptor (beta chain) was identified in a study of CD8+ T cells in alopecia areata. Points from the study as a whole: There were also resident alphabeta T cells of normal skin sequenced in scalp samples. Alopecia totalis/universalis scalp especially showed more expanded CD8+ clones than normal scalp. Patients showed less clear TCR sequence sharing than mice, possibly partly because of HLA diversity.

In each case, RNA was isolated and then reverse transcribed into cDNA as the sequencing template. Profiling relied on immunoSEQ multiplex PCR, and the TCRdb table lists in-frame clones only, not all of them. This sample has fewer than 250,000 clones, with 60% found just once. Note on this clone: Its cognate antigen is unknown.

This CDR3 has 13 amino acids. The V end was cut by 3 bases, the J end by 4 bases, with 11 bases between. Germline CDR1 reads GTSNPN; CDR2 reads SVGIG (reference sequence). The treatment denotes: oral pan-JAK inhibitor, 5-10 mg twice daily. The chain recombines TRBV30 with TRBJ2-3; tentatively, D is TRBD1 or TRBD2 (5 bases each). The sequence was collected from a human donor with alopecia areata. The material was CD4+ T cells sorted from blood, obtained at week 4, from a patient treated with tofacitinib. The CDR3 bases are TGTGCCTGGAGCCGGCGAGGGGCAGATACGCAGTATTTT. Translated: CAWSRRGADTQYF. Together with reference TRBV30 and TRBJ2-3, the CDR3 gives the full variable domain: SQTIHQWPATLVQPVGSPLSLECTVEGTSNPNLYWYRQAAGRGLQLLFYSVGIGQISSEVPQNLSASRPQDRQFILSSKKLLLSDSGFYLCAWSRRGADTQYFGPGTRLTVL.